A selection of T cell receptor beta chains follows, all from one sample in a study of cytomegalovirus exposure and HLA in healthy donors. The repertoire was sequenced with immunoSEQ multiplex PCR; TCRdb's copy has only in-frame clones and lacks some. The data show some 100,000 clones, under 80% seen once. The specimen sequenced was PBMCs. The receptors come from a woman aged 18 to 35 in good health and CMV-seropositive. Each CDR3 is given with its conserved first and last residue. D genes are given only for firm matches. Size is omitted from some rows. Given values are once, few, many or a class for expanded clones.

NA,NA,TRBV7-2,11,TRBJ1-1,CASGANTEAFF,TGTGCCAGCGGAGCAAACACTGAAGCTTTCTTT
TRBD1,NA,TRBV5-1,14,TRBJ2-5,CASSLGDRAQTQYF,TGCGCCAGCAGCTTGGGGGACAGGGCCCAGACCCAGTACTTC
NA,NA,TRBV19,13,TRBJ2-2,CASSSGWGGELFF,TGTGCCAGTAGTAGTGGTTGGGGAGGCGAGCTGTTTTTT
NA,NA,TRBV7-2,16,TRBJ2-7,CASSYTGTPYSYEQYF,TGTGCCAGCAGCTATACCGGGACACCATACTCCTACGAGCAGTACTTC
NA,NA,TRBV10-3,16,TRBJ2-5,CAISPRGGTAEETQYF,TGTGCCATCAGCCCTAGGGGCGGGACAGCTGAAGAGACCCAGTACTTC
NA,NA,TRBV5-6,11,TRBJ2-7,CASSYNYEQYF,TGTGCCAGCAGCTACAACTACGAGCAGTACTTC
TRBD2,NA,TRBV4-3,17,TRBJ2-3,CASSQGEWEGRTDTQYF,TGCGCCAGCAGCCAAGGAGAGTGGGAGGGCCGCACAGATACGCAGTATTTT
NA,NA,TRBV7-3,13,TRBJ2-5,CASSLELQETQYF,TGTGCCAGCAGCTTAGAGCTCCAAGAGACCCAGTACTTC
TRBD1,NA,TRBV7-8,16,TRBJ2-1,CASSPSPGTGWNEQFF,TGTGCCAGCAGCCCCTCACCGGGGACAGGGTGGAATGAGCAGTTCTTC
TRBD1,NA,TRBV27,15,TRBJ1-2,CASGRDRMRAYGYTF,TGTGCCAGCGGGCGGGACAGGATGAGGGCCTATGGCTACACCTTC
NA,few,TRBV27,15,TRBJ1-1,CASSFSGLMNTEAFF,TGTGCCAGCAGTTTTTCAGGCCTAATGAACACTGAAGCTTTCTTT
TRBD2,NA,TRBV27,15,TRBJ2-3,CASSFASGSTDTQYF,TGTGCCAGCAGTTTCGCTAGCGGGAGCACAGATACGCAGTATTTT
NA,NA,TRBV28,16,TRBJ2-1,CASRTWLGPGSNEQFF,TGTGCCAGCAGGACTTGGTTAGGACCAGGGTCCAATGAGCAGTTCTTC
TRBD1,NA,TRBV9,14,TRBJ2-5,CASSAGTVQETQYF,TGTGCCAGCAGCGCTGGGACAGTCCAAGAGACCCAGTACTTC
TRBD2,NA,TRBV5-6,14,TRBJ2-7,CASSLGTSVYEQYF,TGTGCCAGCAGCTTGGGGACTAGCGTCTACGAGCAGTACTTC
TRBD2,NA,TRBV11-3,15,TRBJ2-7,CASSLGLAGGNEQYF,TGTGCCAGCAGCTTAGGACTAGCGGGAGGGAACGAGCAGTACTTC
NA,NA,TRBV6-5,15,TRBJ1-2,CASSYTQEGPYGYTF,TGTGCCAGCAGTTACACGCAGGAGGGCCCCTATGGCTACACCTTC
TRBD2,NA,TRBV6-4,17,TRBJ2-2,CASSDSFLREDTGELFF,TGTGCCAGCAGTGACTCATTCCTTCGGGAGGACACCGGGGAGCTGTTTTTT
NA,NA,TRBV5-1,13,TRBJ1-5,CASSLDIGQPQHF,TGCGCCAGCAGCTTGGATATTGGCCAGCCCCAGCATTTT
NA,NA,TRBV19,15,TRBJ1-5,CASKRTVTSNQPQHF,TGTGCCAGTAAGAGGACAGTCACTAGCAATCAGCCCCAGCATTTT